The text below deals with one T cell receptor (beta chain). CDR1 is MDHEN, CDR2 SYDVKM, per germline. Trimming removed 4 bases at V and 2 bases at J, with 14 bases between. CDR3 length equals 15 residues. In the study's own analysis: Reference gene primer amplification gave nucleated cell count estimates. Only in-frame clones appear in the TCRdb table, and some are missing; sequencing was by immunoSEQ multiplex PCR. Clone size and V and J calls were adopted from that table, with D and trimming inferred from the DNA. The sample holds 150,000 to 160,000 clones, around 83% seen once. The sample belongs to a study of blood T cell repertoires in COVID-19. Study-level background: The samples span acute and convalescent COVID-19 from the United States, Italy and Spain. PBMCs, B-cell-depleted T cells, or T cells were the source of the cDNA or gDNA that made up the material.

The specimen was peripheral blood. V is TRBV28 and J is TRBJ1-1, with D possibly matching TRBD1 (6 bases). The TCR originated in a woman aged 55-70 years with acute or convalescent COVID-19. CDR3 coding DNA: TGTGCCAGCAGTTCACACCGGGACATAAACACTGAAGCTTTCTTT. Translated, it gives CASSSHRDINTEAFF.